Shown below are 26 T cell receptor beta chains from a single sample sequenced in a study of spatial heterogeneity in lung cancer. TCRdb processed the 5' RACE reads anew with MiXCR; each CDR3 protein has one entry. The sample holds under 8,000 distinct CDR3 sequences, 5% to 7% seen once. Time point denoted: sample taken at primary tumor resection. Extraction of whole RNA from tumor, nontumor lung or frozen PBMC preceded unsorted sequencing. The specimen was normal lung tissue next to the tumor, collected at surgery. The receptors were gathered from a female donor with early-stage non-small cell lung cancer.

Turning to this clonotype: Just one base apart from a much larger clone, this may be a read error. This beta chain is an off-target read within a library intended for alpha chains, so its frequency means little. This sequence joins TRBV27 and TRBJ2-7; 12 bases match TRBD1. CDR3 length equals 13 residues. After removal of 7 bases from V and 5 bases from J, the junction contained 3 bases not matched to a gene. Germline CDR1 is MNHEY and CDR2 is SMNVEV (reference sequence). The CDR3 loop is CASKRDRGHEQYF. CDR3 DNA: TGTGCCAGCAAACGGGACAGGGGGCACGAGCAGTACTTC.

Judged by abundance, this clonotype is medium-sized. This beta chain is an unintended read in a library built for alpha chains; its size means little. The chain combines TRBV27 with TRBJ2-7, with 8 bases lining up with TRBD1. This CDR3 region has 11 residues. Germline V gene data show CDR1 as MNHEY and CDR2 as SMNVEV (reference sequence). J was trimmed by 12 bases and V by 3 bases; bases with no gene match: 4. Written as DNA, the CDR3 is TGTGCCAGCAGTTTCAGGGGGCGGTTGTACTTC. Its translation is CASSFRGRLYF.

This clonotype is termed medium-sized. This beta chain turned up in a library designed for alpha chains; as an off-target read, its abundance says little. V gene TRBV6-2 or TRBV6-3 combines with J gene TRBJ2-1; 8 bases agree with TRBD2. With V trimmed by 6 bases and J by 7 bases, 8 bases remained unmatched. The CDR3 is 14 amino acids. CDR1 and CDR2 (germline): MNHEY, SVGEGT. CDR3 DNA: TGTGCCAGCAGACCCGGGACTAGGAGTAATGAGCAGTTCTTC. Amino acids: CASRPGTRSNEQFF.

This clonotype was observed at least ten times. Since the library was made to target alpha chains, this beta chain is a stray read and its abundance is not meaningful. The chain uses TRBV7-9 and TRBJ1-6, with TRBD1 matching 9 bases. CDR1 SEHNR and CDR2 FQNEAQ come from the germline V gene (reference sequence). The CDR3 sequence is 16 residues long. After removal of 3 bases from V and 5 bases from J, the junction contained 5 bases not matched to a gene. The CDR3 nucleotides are TGTGCCAGCAGCTTCGGACAGGGGATGAATAATTCACCCCTCCACTTT. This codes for CASSFGQGMNNSPLHF.

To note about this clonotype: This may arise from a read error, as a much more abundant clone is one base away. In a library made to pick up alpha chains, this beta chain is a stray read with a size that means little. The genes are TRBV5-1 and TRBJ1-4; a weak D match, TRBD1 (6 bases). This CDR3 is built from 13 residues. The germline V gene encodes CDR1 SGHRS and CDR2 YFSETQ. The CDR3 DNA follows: TGCACCAGCAGCCGTGACGGGGGCGAAAAACTGTTTTTT. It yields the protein CTSSRDGGEKLFF.

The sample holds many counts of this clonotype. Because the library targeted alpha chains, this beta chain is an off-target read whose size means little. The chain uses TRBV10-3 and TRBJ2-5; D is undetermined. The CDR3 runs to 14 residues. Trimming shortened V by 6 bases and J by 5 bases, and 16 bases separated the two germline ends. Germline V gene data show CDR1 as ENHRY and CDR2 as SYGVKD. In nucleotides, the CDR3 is TGTGCCATCAGGCCCGCGAAGAGTGGGGAGACCCAGTACTTC. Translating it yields CAIRPAKSGETQYF.

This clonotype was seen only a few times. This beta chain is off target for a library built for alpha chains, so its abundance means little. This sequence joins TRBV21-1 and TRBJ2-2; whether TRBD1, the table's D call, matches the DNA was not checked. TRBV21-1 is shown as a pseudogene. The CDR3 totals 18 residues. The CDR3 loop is CASSNEQGAFGNTGELFF. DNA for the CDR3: TGTGCCAGCAGCAACGAACAGGGGGCGTTTGGGAACACCGGGGAGCTGTTTTTT.

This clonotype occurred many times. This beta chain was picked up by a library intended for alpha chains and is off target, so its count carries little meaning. The CDR3 here is CASSPLAGGSYNEQFF. The CDR3 nucleotides are TGTGCCAGTAGTCCTCTAGCTGGAGGCTCCTACAATGAGCAGTTCTTC. The V call is TRBV19, the J call TRBJ2-1; the D gene is possibly TRBD2 (5 bases). Germline CDR1 LNHDA, CDR2 SQIVND (reference sequence). Trimming took off 5 bases at V and 0 bases at J, with 14 bases between the two ends. The CDR3 totals 16 residues. Full variable domain (missing parts from reference TRBV19 and TRBJ2-1): DGGITQSPKYLFRKEGQNVTLSCEQNLNHDAMYWYRQDPGQGLRLIYYSQIVNDFQKGDIAEGYSVSREKKESFPLTVTSAQKNPTAFYLCASSPLAGGSYNEQFFGPGTRLTVL.

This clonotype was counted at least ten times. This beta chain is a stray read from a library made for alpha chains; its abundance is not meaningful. This CDR3 is CASSWGSRLLNTGELFF. The CDR3 nucleotides read TGCGCCAGCAGCTGGGGGTCGAGACTTTTGAACACCGGGGAGCTGTTTTTT. The J gene is TRBJ2-2, the V gene TRBV5-1; the D gene could be TRBD1 or TRBD2 (5 bases each). Looked up from germline, CDR1 is SGHRS and CDR2 is YFSETQ. The CDR3 spans 17 residues. V was trimmed by 3 bases and J by 1 base, leaving 16 bases between them.

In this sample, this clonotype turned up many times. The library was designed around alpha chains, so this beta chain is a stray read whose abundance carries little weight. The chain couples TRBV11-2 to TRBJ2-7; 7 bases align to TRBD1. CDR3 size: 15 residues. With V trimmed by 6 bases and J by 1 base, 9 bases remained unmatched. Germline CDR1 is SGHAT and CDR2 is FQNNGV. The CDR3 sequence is CASRPAQGPSYEQYF. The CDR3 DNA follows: TGTGCCAGCAGACCTGCACAGGGGCCATCCTACGAGCAGTACTTC.

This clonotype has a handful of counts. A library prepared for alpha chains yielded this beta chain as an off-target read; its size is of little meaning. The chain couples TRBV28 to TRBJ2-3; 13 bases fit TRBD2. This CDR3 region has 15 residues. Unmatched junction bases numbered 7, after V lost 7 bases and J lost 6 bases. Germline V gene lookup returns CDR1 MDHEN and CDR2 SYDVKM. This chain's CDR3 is CASNGLAGDEDTQYF. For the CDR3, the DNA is TGTGCCAGCAACGGACTAGCGGGAGACGAGGATACGCAGTATTTT.

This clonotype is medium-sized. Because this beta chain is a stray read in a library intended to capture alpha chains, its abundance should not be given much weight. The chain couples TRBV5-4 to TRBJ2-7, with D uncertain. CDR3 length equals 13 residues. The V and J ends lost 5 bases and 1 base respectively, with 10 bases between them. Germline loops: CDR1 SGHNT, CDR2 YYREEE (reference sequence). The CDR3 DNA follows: TGTGCCAGCAGATCGGGTACGTCCTACGAGCAGTACTTC. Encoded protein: CASRSGTSYEQYF.

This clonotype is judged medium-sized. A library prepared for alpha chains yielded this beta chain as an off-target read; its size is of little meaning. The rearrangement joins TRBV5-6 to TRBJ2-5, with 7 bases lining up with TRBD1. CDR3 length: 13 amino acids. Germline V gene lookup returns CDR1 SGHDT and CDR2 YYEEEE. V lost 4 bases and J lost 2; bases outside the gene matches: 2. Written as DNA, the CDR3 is TGTGCCAGCAGCCCACAGGGGCAAGAGACCCAGTACTTC. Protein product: CASSPQGQETQYF.

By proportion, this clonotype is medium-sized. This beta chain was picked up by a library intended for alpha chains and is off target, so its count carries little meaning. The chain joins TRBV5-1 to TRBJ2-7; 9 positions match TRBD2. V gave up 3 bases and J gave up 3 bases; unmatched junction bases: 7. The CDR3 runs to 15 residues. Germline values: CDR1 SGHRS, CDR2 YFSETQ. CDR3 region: CASSSYWTSDYEQYF. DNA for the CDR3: TGCGCCAGCAGCTCTTACTGGACTAGCGACTACGAGCAGTACTTC.

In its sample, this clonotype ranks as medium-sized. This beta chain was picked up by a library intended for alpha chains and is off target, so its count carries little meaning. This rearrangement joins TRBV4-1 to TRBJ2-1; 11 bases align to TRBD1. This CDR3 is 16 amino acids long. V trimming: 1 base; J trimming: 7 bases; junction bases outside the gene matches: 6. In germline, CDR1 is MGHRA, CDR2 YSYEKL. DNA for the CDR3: TGCGCCAGCAGCCAAGTGGGACAGGGGGAAAGGAATGAGCAGTTCTTC. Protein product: CASSQVGQGERNEQFF.

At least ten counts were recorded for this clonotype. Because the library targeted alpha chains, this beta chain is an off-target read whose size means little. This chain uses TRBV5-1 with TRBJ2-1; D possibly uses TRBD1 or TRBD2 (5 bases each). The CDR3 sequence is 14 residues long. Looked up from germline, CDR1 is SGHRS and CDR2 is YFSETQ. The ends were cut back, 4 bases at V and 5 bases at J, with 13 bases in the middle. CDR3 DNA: TGCGCCAGCAGCCCCGGGACCTCTCACAATGAGCAGTTCTTC. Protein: CASSPGTSHNEQFF. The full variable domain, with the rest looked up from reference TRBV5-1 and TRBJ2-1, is KAGVTQTPRYLIKTRGQQVTLSCSPISGHRSVSWYQQTPGQGLQFLFEYFSETQRNKGNFPGRFSGRQFSNSRSEMNVSTLELGDSALYLCASSPGTSHNEQFFGPGTRLTVL.

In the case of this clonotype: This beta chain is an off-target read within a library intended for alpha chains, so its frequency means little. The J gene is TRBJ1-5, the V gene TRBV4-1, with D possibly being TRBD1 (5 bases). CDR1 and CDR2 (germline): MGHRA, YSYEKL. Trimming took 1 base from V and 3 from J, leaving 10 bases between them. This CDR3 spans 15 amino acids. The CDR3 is CASSQGGRNNQPQHF. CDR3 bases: TGCGCCAGCAGCCAAGGGGGACGGAACAATCAGCCCCAGCATTTT.

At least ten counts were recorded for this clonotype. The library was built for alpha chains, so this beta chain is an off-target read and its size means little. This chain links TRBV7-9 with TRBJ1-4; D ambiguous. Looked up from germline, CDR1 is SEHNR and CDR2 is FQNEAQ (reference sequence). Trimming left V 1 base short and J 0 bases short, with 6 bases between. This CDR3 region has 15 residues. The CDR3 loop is CASSLERSTNEKLFF. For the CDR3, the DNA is TGTGCCAGCAGCTTAGAGCGTTCAACTAATGAAAAACTGTTTTTT.

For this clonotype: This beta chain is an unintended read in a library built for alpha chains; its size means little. The CDR3 nucleotides read TGTGCCAGCAGTTTCAACGGGAGACCGTCCGAGCAGTACTTC. It encodes CASSFNGRPSEQYF. The rearrangement uses TRBV27 and TRBJ2-7; TRBD2 is a possible D gene (6 bases). CDR3 length equals 14 residues. Per germline, CDR1 MNHEY and CDR2 SMNVEV (reference sequence). V was trimmed by 3 bases and J by 6 bases, leaving 15 bases between them.

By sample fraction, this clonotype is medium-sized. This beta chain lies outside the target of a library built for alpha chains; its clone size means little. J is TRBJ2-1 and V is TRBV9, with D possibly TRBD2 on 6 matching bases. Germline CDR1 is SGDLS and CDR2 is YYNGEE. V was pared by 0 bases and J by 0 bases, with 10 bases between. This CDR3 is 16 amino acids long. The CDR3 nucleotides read TGTGCCAGCAGCGTAGGGGGTAGCGGCTCCTACAATGAGCAGTTCTTC. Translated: CASSVGGSGSYNEQFF.

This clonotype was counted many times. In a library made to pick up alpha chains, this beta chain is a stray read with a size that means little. The chain's CDR3 is CASSKVNPRDTQYF. The CDR3 DNA is TGTGCCAGCAGCAAAGTAAACCCCCGAGATACGCAGTATTTT. The J gene is TRBJ2-3, the V gene TRBV21-1; the tabulated D call, TRBD1, remains unverified against the DNA. TRBV21-1 counts as a pseudogene. The CDR3 covers 14 residues.

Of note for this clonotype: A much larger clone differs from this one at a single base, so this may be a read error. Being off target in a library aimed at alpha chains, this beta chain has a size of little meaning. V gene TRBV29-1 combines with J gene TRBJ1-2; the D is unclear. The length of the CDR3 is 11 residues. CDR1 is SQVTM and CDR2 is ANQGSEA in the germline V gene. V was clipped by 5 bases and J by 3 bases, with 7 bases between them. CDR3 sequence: CSVPLYYGYTF. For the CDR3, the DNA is TGCAGCGTTCCACTATACTATGGCTACACCTTC.

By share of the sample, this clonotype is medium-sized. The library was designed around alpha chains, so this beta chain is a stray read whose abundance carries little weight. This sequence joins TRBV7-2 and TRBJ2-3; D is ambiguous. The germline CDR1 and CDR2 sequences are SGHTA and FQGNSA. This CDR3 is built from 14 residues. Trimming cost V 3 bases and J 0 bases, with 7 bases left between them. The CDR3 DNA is TGTGCCAGCAGCTTCTACTCTAGCACAGATACGCAGTATTTT. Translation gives CASSFYSSTDTQYF.

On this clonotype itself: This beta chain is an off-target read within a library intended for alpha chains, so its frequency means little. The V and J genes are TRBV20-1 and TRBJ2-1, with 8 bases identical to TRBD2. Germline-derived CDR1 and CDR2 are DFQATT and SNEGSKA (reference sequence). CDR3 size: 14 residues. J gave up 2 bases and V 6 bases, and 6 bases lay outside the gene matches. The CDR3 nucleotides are TGCAGTGCAAAAGTAGCGGGAACCTACAATGAGCAGTTCTTC. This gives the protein CSAKVAGTYNEQFF.

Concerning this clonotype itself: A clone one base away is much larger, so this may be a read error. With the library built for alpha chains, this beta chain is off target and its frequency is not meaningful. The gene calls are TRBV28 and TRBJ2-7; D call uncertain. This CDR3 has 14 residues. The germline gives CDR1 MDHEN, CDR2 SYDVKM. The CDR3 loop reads CVSREVLHPYEQYF. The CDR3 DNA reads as TGTGTCAGCCGCGAGGTCCTGCACCCCTACGAGCAGTACTTC.

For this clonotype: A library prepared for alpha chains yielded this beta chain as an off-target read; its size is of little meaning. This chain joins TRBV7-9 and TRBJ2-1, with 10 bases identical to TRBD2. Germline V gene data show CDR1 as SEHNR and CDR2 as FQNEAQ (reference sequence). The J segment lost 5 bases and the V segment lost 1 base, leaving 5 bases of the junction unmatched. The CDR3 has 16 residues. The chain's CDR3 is CASSLGKLAGNNEQFF. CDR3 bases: TGTGCCAGCAGCTTAGGCAAACTAGCGGGAAACAATGAGCAGTTCTTC.